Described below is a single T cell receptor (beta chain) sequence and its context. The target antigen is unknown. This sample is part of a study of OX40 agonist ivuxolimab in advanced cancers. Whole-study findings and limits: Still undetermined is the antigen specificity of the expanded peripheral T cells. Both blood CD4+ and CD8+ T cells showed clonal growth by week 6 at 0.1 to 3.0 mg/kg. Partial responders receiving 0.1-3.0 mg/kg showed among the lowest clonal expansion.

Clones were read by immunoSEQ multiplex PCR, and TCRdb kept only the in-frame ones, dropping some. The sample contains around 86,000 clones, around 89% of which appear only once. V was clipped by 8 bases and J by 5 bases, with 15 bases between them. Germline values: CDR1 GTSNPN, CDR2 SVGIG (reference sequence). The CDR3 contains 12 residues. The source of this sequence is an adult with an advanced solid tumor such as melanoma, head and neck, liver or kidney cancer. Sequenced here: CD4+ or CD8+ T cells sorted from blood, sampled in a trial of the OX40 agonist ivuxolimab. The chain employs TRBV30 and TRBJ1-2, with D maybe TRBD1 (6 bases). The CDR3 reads CAEEEGGYGYTF. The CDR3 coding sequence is TGTGCCGAAGAAGAGGGGGGATATGGCTACACCTTC.